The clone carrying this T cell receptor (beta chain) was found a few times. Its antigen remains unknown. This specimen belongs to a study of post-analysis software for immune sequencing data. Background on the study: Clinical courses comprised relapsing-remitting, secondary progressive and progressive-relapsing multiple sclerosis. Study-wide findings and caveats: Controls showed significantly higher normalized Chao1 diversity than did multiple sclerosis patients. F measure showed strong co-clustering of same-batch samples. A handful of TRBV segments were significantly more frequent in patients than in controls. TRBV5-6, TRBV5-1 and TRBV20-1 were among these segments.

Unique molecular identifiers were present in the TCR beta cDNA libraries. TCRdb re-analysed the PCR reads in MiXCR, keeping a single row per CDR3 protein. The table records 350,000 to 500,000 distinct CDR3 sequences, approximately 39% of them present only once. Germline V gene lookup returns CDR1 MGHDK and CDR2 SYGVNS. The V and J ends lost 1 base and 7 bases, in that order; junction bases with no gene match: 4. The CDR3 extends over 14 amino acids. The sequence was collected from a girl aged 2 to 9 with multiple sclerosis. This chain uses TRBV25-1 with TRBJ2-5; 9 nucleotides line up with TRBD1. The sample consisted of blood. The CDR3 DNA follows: TGTGCCAGCAGTGAATCCGGGACAGGGTGGACCCAGTACTTC. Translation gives CASSESGTGWTQYF. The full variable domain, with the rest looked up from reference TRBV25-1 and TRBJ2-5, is EADIYQTPRYLVIGTGKKITLECSQTMGHDKMYWYQQDPGMELHLIHYSYGVNSTEKGDLSSESTVSRIRTEHFPLTLESARPSHTSQYLCASSESGTGWTQYFGPGTRLLVL.